This T cell receptor beta chain is drawn from a study of blood T cell repertoires in COVID-19. Patients at the Seattle site were enrolled during active infection and followed longitudinally. The V and J ends lost 5 bases and 3 bases respectively, with 20 bases between them. This CDR3 has 16 amino acids. Looked up from germline, CDR1 is SGHTA and CDR2 is FQGNSA. As originally analysed: Quantification of nucleated cells was approximated via reference gene primer amplification. Clones were sequenced by immunoSEQ multiplex PCR, and TCRdb holds only the in-frame ones, with some missing. V, J and clone size are those of that table, while D and trimming were read from the DNA. This sample has about 110,000 clones, with less than 80% found just once.

The V and J genes are TRBV7-2 and TRBJ2-7; TRBD2 might be the D (6 bases). The clonotype comes from an older man with COVID-19, enrolled during active disease. The sample comprised peripheral blood. The chain's CDR3 is CASSPKTGTGNYEQYF. The CDR3 bases are TGTGCCAGCAGCCCTAAGACCGGGACTGGAAACTACGAGCAGTACTTC. The variable domain in full, with the rest retrieved from reference TRBV7-2 and TRBJ2-7, is GAGVSQSPSNKVTEKGKDVELRCDPISGHTALYWYRQSLGQGLEFLIYFQGNSAPDKSGLPSDRFSAERTGGSVSTLTIQRTQQEDSAVYLCASSPKTGTGNYEQYFGPGTRLTVT.